A selection of T cell receptor beta chains follows, all from one sample in a study of T cells after yellow fever vaccination. TCRdb re-called the 5' RACE reads with MiXCR, one entry per CDR3 protein. The sample shows approximately 120,000 distinct CDR3 sequences, approximately 7% of them seen only once. Sample: CD4+ T cells sorted from PBMCs, taken 10 to 11 days after the first yellow fever vaccination. These receptors all stem from a man younger than 35 who received the YFV17D yellow fever vaccine. Each CDR3 is given with its conserved first and last residue. Each record gives: clone size, D gene, J gene, V gene, CDR3 DNA, CDR3 protein. A D gene is named only where the DNA matches it firmly. A row's size may be missing; if present it is once, few, many or a size class.

clone size: many; D gene: TRBD1; J gene: TRBJ2-3; V gene: TRBV4-3; CDR3 DNA: TGCGCCAGCAGCCAAGGACAGGGTCGTACAGATACGCAGTATTTT; CDR3 protein: CASSQGQGRTDTQYF
clone size: few; D gene: .; J gene: TRBJ1-1; V gene: TRBV5-4; CDR3 DNA: TGTGCCAGCAGCTTACGCTTGGCGAACACTGAAGCTTTCTTT; CDR3 protein: CASSLRLANTEAFF
clone size: few; D gene: TRBD2; J gene: TRBJ2-3; V gene: TRBV18; CDR3 DNA: TGTGCCAGCTCACCAACGGGGGGGCTGACAGATACGCAGTATTTT; CDR3 protein: CASSPTGGLTDTQYF
clone size: many; D gene: TRBD1; J gene: TRBJ2-7; V gene: TRBV6-1; CDR3 DNA: TGTGCCAGCAGGCAGGGACAGGTCTACGAGCAGTACTTC; CDR3 protein: CASRQGQVYEQYF
clone size: .; D gene: .; J gene: TRBJ1-4; V gene: TRBV3-1; CDR3 DNA: TGTGCCAGCAGCTCTCGAAGTGAAAAACTGTTTTTT; CDR3 protein: CASSSRSEKLFF
clone size: many; D gene: .; J gene: TRBJ2-3; V gene: TRBV2; CDR3 DNA: TGTGCCAGCGGATGGGGTGCGGATACGCAGTATTTT; CDR3 protein: CASGWGADTQYF
clone size: few; D gene: .; J gene: TRBJ1-1; V gene: TRBV7-2; CDR3 DNA: TGTGCCAGCAGCTTAGCCGCCAGGGGGAACACTGAAGCTTTCTTT; CDR3 protein: CASSLAARGNTEAFF
clone size: few; D gene: TRBD2; J gene: TRBJ2-1; V gene: TRBV5-1; CDR3 DNA: TGCGCCAGCAGCTTGGGGAGCGGGGGGGCGTCCAATGAGCAGTTCTTC; CDR3 protein: CASSLGSGGASNEQFF
clone size: many; D gene: .; J gene: TRBJ2-7; V gene: TRBV18; CDR3 DNA: TGTGCCAGCTCACAAGGCCGGGACACCTACGAGCAGTACTTC; CDR3 protein: CASSQGRDTYEQYF
clone size: few; D gene: .; J gene: TRBJ2-3; V gene: TRBV4-2; CDR3 DNA: TGTGCCAGCAGCCAAGATCTCACAGATACGCAGTATTTT; CDR3 protein: CASSQDLTDTQYF
clone size: many; D gene: .; J gene: TRBJ2-3; V gene: TRBV7-3; CDR3 DNA: TGTGCCAGCAGCTTAAGGGGACTCACAGATACGCAGTATTTT; CDR3 protein: CASSLRGLTDTQYF
clone size: .; D gene: .; J gene: TRBJ2-6; V gene: TRBV9; CDR3 DNA: TGTGCCAGCACCAGGGAGGCTGGGGCCAACGTCCTGACTTTC; CDR3 protein: CASTREAGANVLTF
clone size: many; D gene: .; J gene: TRBJ1-4; V gene: TRBV5-1; CDR3 DNA: TGCGCCAGCAGCTACTTGGGGGTGTCGCGGGAAAAACTGTTTTTT; CDR3 protein: CASSYLGVSREKLFF
clone size: many; D gene: .; J gene: TRBJ2-3; V gene: TRBV3-1; CDR3 DNA: TGTGCCAGCAGCCCCTCGTCTCTTACAGATACGCAGTATTTT; CDR3 protein: CASSPSSLTDTQYF
clone size: many; D gene: .; J gene: TRBJ2-5; V gene: TRBV3-1; CDR3 DNA: TGTGCCAGCAGCCAAGCGCCCCAGTCCGGGGAAGAGACCCAGTACTTC; CDR3 protein: CASSQAPQSGEETQYF
clone size: many; D gene: .; J gene: TRBJ2-6; V gene: TRBV6-5; CDR3 DNA: TGTGCCAGCAGTTACTTATCCGGGACAACTGGCTCTGGGGCCAACGTCCTGACTTTC; CDR3 protein: CASSYLSGTTGSGANVLTF
clone size: many; D gene: .; J gene: TRBJ2-3; V gene: TRBV6-6; CDR3 DNA: TGTGCCAGCAGTTACGGGGGGGCCCGGATAGATACGCAGTATTTT; CDR3 protein: CASSYGGARIDTQYF
clone size: many; D gene: TRBD2; J gene: TRBJ2-3; V gene: TRBV6-5; CDR3 DNA: TGTGCCAGCAGCCGCGGGACTAGCGGGGGGCGCACAGATACGCAGTATTTT; CDR3 protein: CASSRGTSGGRTDTQYF
clone size: many; D gene: .; J gene: TRBJ1-2; V gene: TRBV29-1; CDR3 DNA: TGCAGCGTCCAACCCCGATTGCAGACAAAAGGCTACACCTTC; CDR3 protein: CSVQPRLQTKGYTF
clone size: .; D gene: .; J gene: TRBJ1-1; V gene: TRBV7-3; CDR3 DNA: TGTGCCAGCAGCAACGGCGGTGACTCCACTGAAGCTTTCTTT; CDR3 protein: CASSNGGDSTEAFF
clone size: many; D gene: .; J gene: TRBJ2-3; V gene: TRBV5-1; CDR3 DNA: TGCGCCAGCAGCTTGGGGGGCCTCGTCAGCACAGATACGCAGTATTTT; CDR3 protein: CASSLGGLVSTDTQYF
clone size: .; D gene: TRBD1; J gene: TRBJ2-1; V gene: TRBV5-5; CDR3 DNA: TGTGCCAGCAGCCGAGGGATAGGACAGGGGGGAAGCAATGAGCAGTTCTTC; CDR3 protein: CASSRGIGQGGSNEQFF
clone size: many; D gene: TRBD1; J gene: TRBJ1-6; V gene: TRBV7-2; CDR3 DNA: TGTGCCAGCAGCTTAGAATTGCGACAGGGTCGATCACCCCTCCACTTT; CDR3 protein: CASSLELRQGRSPLHF
clone size: many; D gene: .; J gene: TRBJ1-1; V gene: TRBV20-1; CDR3 DNA: TGCAGTGCTAGACCCCTCGGACAGCTGAACACTGAAGCTTTCTTT; CDR3 protein: CSARPLGQLNTEAFF
clone size: many; D gene: .; J gene: TRBJ2-3; V gene: TRBV20-1; CDR3 DNA: TGCAGTGCCGGGACTCCCCTAGGGGGGGCTGGAGATACGCAGTATTTT; CDR3 protein: CSAGTPLGGAGDTQYF
clone size: many; D gene: .; J gene: TRBJ1-1; V gene: TRBV4-1; CDR3 DNA: TGCGCCAGCAGCCAAGATCCGAGGCAGGGCCCCGAAGCTTTCTTT; CDR3 protein: CASSQDPRQGPEAFF
clone size: few; D gene: .; J gene: TRBJ2-3; V gene: TRBV24-1; CDR3 DNA: TGTGCCACCGGTTACGATACGCAGTATTTT; CDR3 protein: CATGYDTQYF
clone size: many; D gene: TRBD2; J gene: TRBJ2-2; V gene: TRBV7-3; CDR3 DNA: TGTGCCAGCAGGCCACCGGGACTAGCTGTCGCCGGGGAGCTGTTTTTT; CDR3 protein: CASRPPGLAVAGELFF
clone size: .; D gene: .; J gene: TRBJ2-1; V gene: TRBV30; CDR3 DNA: TGTGCCTGGAGTGTAAACGAAGGGGATGAGCAGTTCTTC; CDR3 protein: CAWSVNEGDEQFF
clone size: many; D gene: .; J gene: TRBJ1-1; V gene: TRBV12-3/TRBV12-4; CDR3 DNA: TGTGCCAGCAGTCAAAACCTCGGGGCTTTCTTT; CDR3 protein: CASSQNLGAFF
clone size: .; D gene: .; J gene: TRBJ1-2; V gene: TRBV5-1; CDR3 DNA: TGCGCCAGCAGCTTGGCCGTGGTGGGGGGGAAGACTCCCTATGGCTACACCTTC; CDR3 protein: CASSLAVVGGKTPYGYTF
clone size: many; D gene: .; J gene: TRBJ2-3; V gene: TRBV20-1; CDR3 DNA: TGCAGTGCCCCGGGAGTATCGGGGATGGGCGCGCAGTATTTT; CDR3 protein: CSAPGVSGMGAQYF
clone size: .; D gene: .; J gene: TRBJ2-7; V gene: TRBV5-4; CDR3 DNA: TGTGCCAGCAGCCCAGCTGGGGCCCACGAGCAGTACTTC; CDR3 protein: CASSPAGAHEQYF
clone size: .; D gene: TRBD1; J gene: TRBJ1-2; V gene: TRBV27; CDR3 DNA: TGTGCCAGCAGTACCCAGGGGGCCATTGGCTACACCTTC; CDR3 protein: CASSTQGAIGYTF
clone size: many; D gene: TRBD1; J gene: TRBJ1-2; V gene: TRBV6-5; CDR3 DNA: TGTGCCAGCAGTTACAGAAGGGACAGCGACCGCTACACCTTC; CDR3 protein: CASSYRRDSDRYTF
clone size: many; D gene: TRBD2; J gene: TRBJ2-1; V gene: TRBV5-1; CDR3 DNA: TGCGCCAGCAGCTTGGGGGGACTACAGGCTTCAGGATGCCATGAGCAGTTCTTC; CDR3 protein: CASSLGGLQASGCHEQFF
clone size: many; D gene: .; J gene: TRBJ2-7; V gene: TRBV5-1; CDR3 DNA: TGCGCCAGCAGCTTGTATTCCAGTAGGAGCTCCTACGAGCAGTACTTC; CDR3 protein: CASSLYSSRSSYEQYF
clone size: many; D gene: .; J gene: TRBJ1-1; V gene: TRBV5-1; CDR3 DNA: TGCGCCAGCAGCTTGGGGCCGGGGAACACTGAAGCTTTCTTT; CDR3 protein: CASSLGPGNTEAFF
clone size: many; D gene: TRBD1; J gene: TRBJ2-7; V gene: TRBV12-3/TRBV12-4; CDR3 DNA: TGTGCCAGCAGTCTCAACAGGGGACATTACTCCTACGAGCAGTACTTC; CDR3 protein: CASSLNRGHYSYEQYF
clone size: many; D gene: .; J gene: TRBJ2-1; V gene: TRBV5-1; CDR3 DNA: TGCGCCAGCAGCCCGGGGACCCCGCATGAGCAGTTCTTC; CDR3 protein: CASSPGTPHEQFF
clone size: many; D gene: .; J gene: TRBJ2-7; V gene: TRBV20-1; CDR3 DNA: TGCAGTGCTAGAGACGGATCCGTACTCGAGCAGTACTTC; CDR3 protein: CSARDGSVLEQYF
clone size: many; D gene: TRBD2; J gene: TRBJ2-2; V gene: TRBV5-1; CDR3 DNA: TGCGCCAGCAGCTGGGGAGGGGTCTCCGGGGAGCTGTTTTTT; CDR3 protein: CASSWGGVSGELFF
clone size: many; D gene: TRBD1; J gene: TRBJ1-1; V gene: TRBV6-5; CDR3 DNA: TGTGCCAGCAGTTACGCGGGGACAGCGAACACTGAAGCTTTCTTT; CDR3 protein: CASSYAGTANTEAFF
clone size: many; D gene: .; J gene: TRBJ1-1; V gene: TRBV28; CDR3 DNA: TGTGCCAGCAGTTTGGGAACCGGGACGGCGAACACTGAAGCTTTCTTT; CDR3 protein: CASSLGTGTANTEAFF
clone size: .; D gene: TRBD1; J gene: TRBJ1-1; V gene: TRBV12-3/TRBV12-4; CDR3 DNA: TGTGCCAGCAGTGCGGGACAGGGGTTCACTGAAGCTTTCTTT; CDR3 protein: CASSAGQGFTEAFF
clone size: many; D gene: TRBD1; J gene: TRBJ2-1; V gene: TRBV29-1; CDR3 DNA: TGCAGCGCCCACGGGACAGGGAGTAATGAGCAGTTCTTC; CDR3 protein: CSAHGTGSNEQFF
clone size: many; D gene: TRBD1; J gene: TRBJ2-1; V gene: TRBV6-5; CDR3 DNA: TGTGCCAGCAGTTACCGGACAGGGGCGAATGAGCAGTTCTTC; CDR3 protein: CASSYRTGANEQFF
clone size: many; D gene: .; J gene: TRBJ1-5; V gene: TRBV12-3/TRBV12-4; CDR3 DNA: TGTGCCAGCAGTCCGGGGTCTGTCGGTCAGCCCCAGCATTTT; CDR3 protein: CASSPGSVGQPQHF
clone size: .; D gene: .; J gene: TRBJ2-1; V gene: TRBV5-4; CDR3 DNA: TGTGCCAGCAGCTTGGGGGGTTGGGGCGATGAGCAGTTCTTC; CDR3 protein: CASSLGGWGDEQFF
clone size: many; D gene: .; J gene: TRBJ2-7; V gene: TRBV20-1; CDR3 DNA: TGCAGTGCCCCGTCCCTTGGCTCCTACGAGCAGTACTTC; CDR3 protein: CSAPSLGSYEQYF
clone size: many; D gene: TRBD1; J gene: TRBJ2-7; V gene: TRBV5-1; CDR3 DNA: TGCGCCAGCAGCGAGGGACAGGGTAACTACGAGCAGTACTTC; CDR3 protein: CASSEGQGNYEQYF